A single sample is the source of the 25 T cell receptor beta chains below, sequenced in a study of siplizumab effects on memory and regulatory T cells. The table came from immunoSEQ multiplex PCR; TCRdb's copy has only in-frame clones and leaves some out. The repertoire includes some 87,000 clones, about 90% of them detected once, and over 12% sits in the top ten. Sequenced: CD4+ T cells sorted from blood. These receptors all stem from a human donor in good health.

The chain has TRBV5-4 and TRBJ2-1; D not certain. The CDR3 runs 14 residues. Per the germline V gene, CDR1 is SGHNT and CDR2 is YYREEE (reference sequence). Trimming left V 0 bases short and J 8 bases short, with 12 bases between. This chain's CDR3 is CASSLDPPADEQFF. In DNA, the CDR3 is TGTGCCAGCAGCTTGGACCCCCCGGCGGATGAGCAGTTCTTC.

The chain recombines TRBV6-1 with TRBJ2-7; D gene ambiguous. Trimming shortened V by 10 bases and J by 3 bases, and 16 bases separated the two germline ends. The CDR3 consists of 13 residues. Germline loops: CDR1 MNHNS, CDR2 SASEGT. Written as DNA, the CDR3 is TGTGCCACCAAGCAGACAACTGGCTACGAGCAGTACTTC. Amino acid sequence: CATKQTTGYEQYF.

Here the CDR3 reads CASSRDPRENIQYF. CDR3 in DNA: TGTGCCAGCAGTAGGGACCCGAGGGAAAACATTCAGTACTTC. This chain uses TRBV6-5 with TRBJ2-4; D tentatively reads TRBD1 or TRBD2 (5 bases each). From germline, CDR1 is MNHEY and CDR2 SVGAGI. The CDR3 sequence is 14 residues long. The germline V and J ends were trimmed by 5 bases and 5 bases, with 13 bases remaining between them.

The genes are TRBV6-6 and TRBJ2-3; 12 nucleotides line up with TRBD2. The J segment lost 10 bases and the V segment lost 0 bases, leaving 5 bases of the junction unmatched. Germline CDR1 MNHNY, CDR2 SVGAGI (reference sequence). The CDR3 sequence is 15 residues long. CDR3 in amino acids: CASSYSASGRVAQYF. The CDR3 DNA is TGTGCCAGCAGTTACTCGGCTAGCGGGAGGGTAGCGCAGTATTTT.

The CDR3 region is CSARQGHGYTF. As DNA, the CDR3 is TGCAGCGCCAGACAGGGCCATGGCTACACCTTC. The J gene is TRBJ1-2, the V gene TRBV29-1, with 7 bases identical to TRBD1. The CDR3 is 11 residues long. V gave up 7 bases and J gave up 6 bases; unmatched junction bases: 5. Germline CDR1 and CDR2: SQVTM and ANQGSEA.

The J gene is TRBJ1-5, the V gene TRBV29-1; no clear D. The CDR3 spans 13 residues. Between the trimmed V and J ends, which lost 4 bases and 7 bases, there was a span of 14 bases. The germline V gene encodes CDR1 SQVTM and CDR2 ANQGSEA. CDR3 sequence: CSVGGGPRQPQHF. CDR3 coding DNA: TGCAGCGTTGGGGGAGGGCCCAGGCAGCCCCAGCATTTT.

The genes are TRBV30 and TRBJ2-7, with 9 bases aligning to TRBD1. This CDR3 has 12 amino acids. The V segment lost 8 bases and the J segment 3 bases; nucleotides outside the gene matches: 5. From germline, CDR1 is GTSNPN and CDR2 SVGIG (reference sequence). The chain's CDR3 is CARKGQGYEQYF. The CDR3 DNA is TGTGCCCGGAAGGGACAGGGCTACGAGCAGTACTTC.

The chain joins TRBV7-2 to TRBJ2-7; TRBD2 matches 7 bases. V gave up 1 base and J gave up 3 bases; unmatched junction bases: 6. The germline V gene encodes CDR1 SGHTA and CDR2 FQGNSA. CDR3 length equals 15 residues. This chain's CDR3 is CASSLGSGLLYEQYF. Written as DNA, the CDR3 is TGTGCCAGCAGCTTAGGTAGCGGGCTTCTCTACGAGCAGTACTTC.

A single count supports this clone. CDR3 nucleotides: TGTGCCTGGAGTAGGGTCCGCGGGACAGGGGCATCACTGGGCTATGGCTACACCTTC. Its translation: CAWSRVRGTGASLGYGYTF. The J gene is TRBJ1-2, the V gene TRBV30, with 10 positions matching TRBD1. Germline-derived CDR1 and CDR2 are GTSNPN and SVGIG (reference sequence). The V and J ends lost 2 bases and 4 bases, in that order; junction bases with no gene match: 19. This CDR3 contains 19 residues.

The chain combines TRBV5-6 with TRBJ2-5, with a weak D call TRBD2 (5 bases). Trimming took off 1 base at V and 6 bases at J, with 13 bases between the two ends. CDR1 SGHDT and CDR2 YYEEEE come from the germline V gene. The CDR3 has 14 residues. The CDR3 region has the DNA TGTGCCAGCAGCTTGCTCAGCTGGGAGAAGACCCAGTACTTC. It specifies CASSLLSWEKTQYF.

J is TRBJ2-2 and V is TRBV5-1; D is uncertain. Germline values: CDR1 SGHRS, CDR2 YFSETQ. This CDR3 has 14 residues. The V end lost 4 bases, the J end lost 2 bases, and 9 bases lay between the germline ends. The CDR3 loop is CASSELPNTGELFF. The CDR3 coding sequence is TGCGCCAGCAGCGAACTCCCAAACACCGGGGAGCTGTTTTTT.

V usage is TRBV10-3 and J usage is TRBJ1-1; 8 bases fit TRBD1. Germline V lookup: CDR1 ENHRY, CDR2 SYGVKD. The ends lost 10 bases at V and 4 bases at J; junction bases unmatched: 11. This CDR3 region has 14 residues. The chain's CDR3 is CATSQTGAGTEAFF. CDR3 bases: TGTGCCACCTCACAGACAGGGGCGGGCACTGAAGCTTTCTTT.

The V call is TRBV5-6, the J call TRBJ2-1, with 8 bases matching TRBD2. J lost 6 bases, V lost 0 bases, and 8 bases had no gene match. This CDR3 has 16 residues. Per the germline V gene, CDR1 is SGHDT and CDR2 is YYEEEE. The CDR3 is CASSLEGSGIGNEQFF. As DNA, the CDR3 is TGTGCCAGCAGCTTGGAAGGTAGCGGGATTGGCAATGAGCAGTTCTTC.

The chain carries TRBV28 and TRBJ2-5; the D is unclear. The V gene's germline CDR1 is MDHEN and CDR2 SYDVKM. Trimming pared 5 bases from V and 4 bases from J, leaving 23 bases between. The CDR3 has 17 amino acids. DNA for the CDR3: TGTGCCAGCAGTATCCGCTTGGGTTATCCGGGTTCAGAGACCCAGTACTTC. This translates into CASSIRLGYPGSETQYF.

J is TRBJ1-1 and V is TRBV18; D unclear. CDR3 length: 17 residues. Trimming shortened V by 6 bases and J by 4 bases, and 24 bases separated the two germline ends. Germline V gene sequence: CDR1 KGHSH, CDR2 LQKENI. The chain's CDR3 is CASSPVWREVKGTEAFF. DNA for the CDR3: TGTGCCAGCTCGCCGGTTTGGAGGGAGGTAAAAGGCACTGAAGCTTTCTTT.

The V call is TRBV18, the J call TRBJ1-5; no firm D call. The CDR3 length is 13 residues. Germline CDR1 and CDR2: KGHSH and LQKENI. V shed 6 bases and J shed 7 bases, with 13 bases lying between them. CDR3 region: CASSTDDSQPQHF. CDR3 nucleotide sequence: TGTGCCAGCTCCACAGACGATTCACAGCCCCAGCATTTT. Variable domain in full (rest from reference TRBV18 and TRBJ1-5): NAGVMQNPRHLVRRRGQEARLRCSPMKGHSHVYWYRQLPEEGLKFMVYLQKENIIDESGMPKERFSAEFPKEGPSILRIQQVVRGDSAAYFCASSTDDSQPQHFGDGTRLSIL.

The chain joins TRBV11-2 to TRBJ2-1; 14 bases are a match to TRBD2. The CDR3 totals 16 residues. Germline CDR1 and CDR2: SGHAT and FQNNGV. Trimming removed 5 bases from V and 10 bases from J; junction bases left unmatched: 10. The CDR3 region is CASSPRGTSGRNEQFF. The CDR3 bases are TGTGCCAGCAGCCCGAGAGGGACTAGCGGGAGAAACGAGCAGTTCTTC.

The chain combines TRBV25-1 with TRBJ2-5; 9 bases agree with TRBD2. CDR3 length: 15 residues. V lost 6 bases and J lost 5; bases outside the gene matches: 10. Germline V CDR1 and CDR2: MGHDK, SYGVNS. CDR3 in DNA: TGTGCCAGCAGCCCAATAGCGGGAGTTCTGGAGACCCAGTACTTC. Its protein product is CASSPIAGVLETQYF. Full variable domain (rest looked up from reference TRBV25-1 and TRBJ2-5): EADIYQTPRYLVIGTGKKITLECSQTMGHDKMYWYQQDPGMELHLIHYSYGVNSTEKGDLSSESTVSRIRTEHFPLTLESARPSHTSQYLCASSPIAGVLETQYFGPGTRLLVL.

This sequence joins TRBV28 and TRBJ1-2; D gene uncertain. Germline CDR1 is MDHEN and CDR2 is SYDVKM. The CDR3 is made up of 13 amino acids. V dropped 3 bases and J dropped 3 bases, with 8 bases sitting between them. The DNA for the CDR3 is TGTGCCAGCAGTTTGCCGGGGTACTATGGCTACACCTTC. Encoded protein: CASSLPGYYGYTF.

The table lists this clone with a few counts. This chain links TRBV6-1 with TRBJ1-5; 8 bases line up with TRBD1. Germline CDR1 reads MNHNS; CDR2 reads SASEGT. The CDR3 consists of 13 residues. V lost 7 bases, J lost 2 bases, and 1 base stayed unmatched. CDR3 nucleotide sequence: TGTGCCAGCATGGACAGGGGCAATCAGCCCCAGCATTTT. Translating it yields CASMDRGNQPQHF.

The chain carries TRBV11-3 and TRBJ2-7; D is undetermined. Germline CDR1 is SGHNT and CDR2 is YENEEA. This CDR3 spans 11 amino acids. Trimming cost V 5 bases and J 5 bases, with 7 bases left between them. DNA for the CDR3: TGTGCCAGCAGCCTACGGGACGAGCAGTACTTC. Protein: CASSLRDEQYF.

The CDR3 DNA sequence: TGTGCCAGCGCGGACAGGAGTAATCAGCCCCAGCATTTT. As protein: CASADRSNQPQHF. The chain couples TRBV19 to TRBJ1-5; 7 bases align to TRBD1. V shed 9 bases and J 4 bases; nucleotides not matched to a gene: 6. The germline CDR1 and CDR2 sequences are LNHDA and SQIVND (reference sequence). The CDR3 is 13 amino acids.

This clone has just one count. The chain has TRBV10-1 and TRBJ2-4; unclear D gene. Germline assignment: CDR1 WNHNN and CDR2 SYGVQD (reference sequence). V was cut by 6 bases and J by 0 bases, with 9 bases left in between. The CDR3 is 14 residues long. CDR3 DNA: TGCGCCAGCAGCCCGACAATAGCCAAAAACATTCAGTACTTC. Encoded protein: CASSPTIAKNIQYF.

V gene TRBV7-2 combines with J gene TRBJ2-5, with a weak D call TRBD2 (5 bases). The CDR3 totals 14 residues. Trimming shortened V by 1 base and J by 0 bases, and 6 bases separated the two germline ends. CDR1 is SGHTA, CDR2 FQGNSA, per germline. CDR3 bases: TGTGCCAGCAGCTTAGGGGAGTACCAAGAGACCCAGTACTTC. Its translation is CASSLGEYQETQYF.

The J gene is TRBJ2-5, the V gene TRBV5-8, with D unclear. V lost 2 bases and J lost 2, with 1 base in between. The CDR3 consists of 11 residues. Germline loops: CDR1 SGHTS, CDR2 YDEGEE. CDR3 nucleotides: TGTGCCAGCAGCTTACAAGAGACCCAGTACTTC. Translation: CASSLQETQYF.